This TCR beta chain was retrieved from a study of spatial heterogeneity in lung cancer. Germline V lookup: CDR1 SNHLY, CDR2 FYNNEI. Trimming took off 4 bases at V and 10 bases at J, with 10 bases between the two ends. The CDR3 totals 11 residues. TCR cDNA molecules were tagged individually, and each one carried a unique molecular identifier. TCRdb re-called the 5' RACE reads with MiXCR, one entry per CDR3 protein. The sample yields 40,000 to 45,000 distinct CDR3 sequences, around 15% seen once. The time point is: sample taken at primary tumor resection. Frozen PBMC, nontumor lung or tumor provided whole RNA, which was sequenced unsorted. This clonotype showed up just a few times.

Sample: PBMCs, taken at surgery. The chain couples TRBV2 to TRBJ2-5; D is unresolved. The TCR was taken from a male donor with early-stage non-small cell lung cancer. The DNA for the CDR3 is TGTGCCAGCAGTGTAGCAGTTAGCCAGTACTTC. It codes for CASSVAVSQYF. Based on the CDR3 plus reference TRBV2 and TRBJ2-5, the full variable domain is EPEVTQTPSHQVTQMGQEVILRCVPISNHLYFYWYRQILGQKVEFLVSFYNNEISEKSEIFDDQFSVERPDGSNFTLKIRSTKLEDSAMYFCASSVAVSQYFGPGTRLLVL.